This T cell receptor beta chain is from a study of cytomegalovirus exposure and HLA in healthy donors. The PCR made use of 60 Vbeta and 13 Jbeta primers. Sequenced by immunoSEQ multiplex PCR; TCRdb stores in-frame clones only, minus some. Of about 140,000 clones listed, approximately 78% are singletons. The length of the CDR3 is 15 residues. Trimming shortened V by 6 bases and J by 2 bases, and 18 bases separated the two germline ends. CDR1 SGHDT and CDR2 YYEEEE come from the germline V gene. For this clone: Its target is unknown.

General observations from the study: Researchers catalogued roughly 170 TCR beta chains as cytomegalovirus-associated. It was only CMV serostatus that was available as immune exposure information. Evidence from a later analysis indicated that most CMV-associated TCR beta chains looked HLA-restricted.

The sample taken for sequencing was PBMCs. This TCR derives from a woman in her forties or fifties in good health and CMV-seropositive. The chain recombines TRBV5-6 with TRBJ2-7, with a tentative D call TRBD1 (5 bases). CDR3 sequence: CASTPASSGPYEQYF. The CDR3 DNA reads TGTGCCAGCACCCCAGCTTCTTCAGGGCCCTACGAGCAGTACTTC.